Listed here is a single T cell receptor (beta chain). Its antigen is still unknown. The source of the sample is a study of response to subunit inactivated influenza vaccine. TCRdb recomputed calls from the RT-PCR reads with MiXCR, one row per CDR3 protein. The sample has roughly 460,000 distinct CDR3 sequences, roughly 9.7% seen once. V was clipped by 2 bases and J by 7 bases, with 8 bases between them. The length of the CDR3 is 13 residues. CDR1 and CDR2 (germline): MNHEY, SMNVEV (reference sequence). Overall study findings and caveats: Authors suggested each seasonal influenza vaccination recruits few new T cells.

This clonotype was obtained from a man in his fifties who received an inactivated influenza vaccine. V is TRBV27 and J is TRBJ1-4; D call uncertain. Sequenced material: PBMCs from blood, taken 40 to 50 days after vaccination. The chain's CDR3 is CASSLLGGEKLFF. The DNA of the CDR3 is TGTGCCAGCAGTTTACTGGGAGGTGAAAAACTGTTTTTT.